This is a list of T cell receptor beta chains from one sample in a study of T cell responses to AZD1222 COVID-19 vaccine. The protocol was immunoSEQ multiplex PCR, while the TCRdb copy is restricted to in-frame clones and leaves out a portion. In the table there are some 200,000 clones, approximately 89% of which are singletons. The sample consisted of peripheral blood, taken 28 days after the second AZD1222 dose. The receptor set was obtained from an adult who received the AZD1222 COVID-19 vaccine. Both conserved end residues are part of each CDR3. A D gene is named only where the DNA matches it firmly. Where a row states a size, it is once, few, many or the class of an expanded clone; other rows omit it.

v_call	d_call	j_call	clone_size	cdr3_aa	cdr3_nt
TRBV6-5	TRBD1	TRBJ1-6	.	CASSYLKGTGNSPLHF	TGTGCCAGCAGTTATTTGAAAGGGACAGGGAATTCACCCCTCCACTTT
TRBV2	.	TRBJ1-3	.	CASSERGAGGNTIYF	TGTGCCAGCAGTGAACGGGGGGCAGGTGGAAACACCATATATTTT
TRBV27	.	TRBJ2-7	.	CASSSHRVRTSYEQYF	TGTGCCAGCAGTTCACACAGGGTAAGAACCTCCTACGAGCAGTACTTC
TRBV3-1/TRBV3-2	.	TRBJ2-7	.	CASSHSASGKQYF	TGTGCCAGCAGCCATTCAGCATCGGGGAAGCAGTACTTC
TRBV6-5	TRBD1	TRBJ1-5	.	CASSYLTGLDNQPQHF	TGTGCCAGCAGTTACTTGACAGGGTTGGACAATCAGCCCCAGCATTTT
TRBV25-1	.	TRBJ1-3	.	CASSARLGTGGNTIYF	TGTGCCAGCAGTGCCCGCCTGGGGACGGGTGGAAACACCATATATTTT
TRBV6-6	.	TRBJ1-1	.	CASRGAGVSMNTEAFF	TGTGCCAGCAGAGGGGCGGGAGTTTCTATGAACACTGAAGCTTTCTTT
TRBV12-3/TRBV12-4	TRBD1	TRBJ1-5	.	CASSPDRGPQFF	TGTGCCAGCAGCCCGGACAGGGGGCCACAGTTTTTT
TRBV5-5	TRBD1	TRBJ2-1	once	CASSLWDRGKLSYNEQFF	TGTGCCAGCAGCTTATGGGACAGGGGGAAACTCTCCTACAATGAGCAGTTCTTC
TRBV30	.	TRBJ1-2	few	CAWSVGRGSRYTF	TGTGCCTGGAGTGTCGGCAGGGGTTCACGCTACACCTTC
TRBV5-1	.	TRBJ2-7	few	CASSLQGPSYEQYF	TGCGCCAGCAGCTTACAGGGACCCTCCTACGAGCAGTACTTC
TRBV11-2	TRBD1	TRBJ1-6	.	CASSIGTGNSPLHF	TGTGCCAGCAGCATCGGGACAGGGAATTCACCCCTCCACTTT
TRBV18	.	TRBJ1-1	.	CASSPRDLGVPTEAFF	TGTGCCAGCTCACCACGAGATCTCGGGGTCCCCACTGAAGCTTTCTTT
TRBV6-2/TRBV6-3	TRBD2	TRBJ2-3	.	CASSSGLAGRGTQYF	TGTGCCAGCAGTTCGGGACTAGCGGGCCGGGGGACGCAGTATTTT
TRBV18	.	TRBJ1-2	.	CASSPGAEANYGYTF	TGTGCCAGCTCACCTGGAGCGGAAGCTAACTATGGCTACACCTTC
TRBV27	.	TRBJ2-1	.	CASSLSGRTYVGQFF	TGTGCCAGCAGTTTATCGGGCCGGACGTATGTTGGGCAGTTCTTC
TRBV6-5	TRBD2	TRBJ2-7	.	CASSQFPGGLYEQYF	TGTGCCAGCAGTCAATTCCCGGGGGGGCTCTACGAGCAGTACTTC
TRBV7-2	.	TRBJ2-1	.	CASSSRGSYNEQFF	TGTGCCAGCAGCTCCCGGGGTTCCTACAATGAGCAGTTCTTC
TRBV7-9	TRBD1	TRBJ1-1	.	CASSDPLGPGTGMNTEAFF	TGTGCCAGCAGCGACCCTCTCGGTCCCGGGACAGGGATGAACACTGAAGCTTTCTTT
TRBV5-4	.	TRBJ2-5	.	CASRGGTQETQYF	TGTGCCAGCAGGGGGGGAACCCAAGAGACCCAGTACTTC
TRBV6-5	.	TRBJ1-3	.	CASRSSQTRDTIYF	TGTGCCAGCAGATCAAGTCAGACCAGAGACACCATATATTTT
TRBV5-1	.	TRBJ1-3	.	CASSFGPSGNTIYF	TGCGCCAGCAGCTTCGGACCCTCTGGAAACACCATATATTTT
TRBV5-1	.	TRBJ2-7	.	CASSFRDSPHEQYF	TGCGCCAGCAGCTTCCGGGACTCGCCCCACGAGCAGTACTTC
TRBV6-5	TRBD2	TRBJ2-7	.	CASSPAGEVHEQYF	TGTGCCAGCAGCCCAGCGGGAGAAGTCCACGAGCAGTACTTC
TRBV5-5	.	TRBJ2-1	.	CASSLGLSSYNEQFF	TGTGCCAGCAGCTTGGGTCTTTCTTCCTACAATGAGCAGTTCTTC
TRBV29-1	TRBD2	TRBJ2-3	.	CSVERASGRMSDTQYF	TGCAGCGTTGAGAGGGCCAGCGGGAGGATGTCAGATACGCAGTATTTT
TRBV18	.	TRBJ2-7	.	CASSHGGYEQYF	TGTGCCAGCTCACACGGGGGTTACGAGCAGTACTTC
TRBV20-1	TRBD1	TRBJ2-7	once	CSASPGGRSYEQYF	TGCAGTGCTAGTCCAGGGGGCCGTTCCTACGAGCAGTACTTC
TRBV5-1	.	TRBJ1-2	.	CASSLNGGPYGYTF	TGCGCCAGCAGCTTGAATGGCGGGCCCTATGGCTACACCTTC
TRBV19	.	TRBJ2-3	.	CASRKPGAGLTDTQYF	TGTGCCAGTAGGAAACCAGGGGCCGGGCTCACAGATACGCAGTATTTT
TRBV5-6	TRBD2	TRBJ2-7	.	CASSLGGLEYSYEQYF	TGTGCCAGCAGCTTGGGGGGACTAGAGTACTCCTACGAGCAGTACTTC
TRBV7-6	TRBD1	TRBJ1-2	.	CASSSTGNYGYTF	TGTGCCAGCAGCTCGACAGGGAACTATGGCTACACCTTC
TRBV4-2	TRBD1	TRBJ1-2	.	CASSRSDREGYGYTF	TGTGCCAGCAGCCGATCGGACAGGGAGGGCTATGGCTACACCTTC
TRBV5-1	TRBD2	TRBJ2-7	.	CASSLDGGVSYEQYF	TGCGCCAGCAGCTTGGACGGGGGGGTGTCCTACGAGCAGTACTTC
TRBV29-1	.	TRBJ1-6	.	CSTLRGGQLHF	TGCAGCACTCTTAGGGGGGGCCAACTCCACTTT
TRBV2	.	TRBJ1-3	.	CASSDYSSGNTIYF	TGTGCCAGCAGTGACTACAGCTCTGGAAACACCATATATTTT
TRBV5-1	.	TRBJ2-1	.	CASSLGGVYNEQFF	TGCGCCAGCAGCTTAGGTGGGGTTTACAATGAGCAGTTCTTC
TRBV2	TRBD1	TRBJ2-7	once	CASSVDRGWYEQYF	TGTGCCAGCAGCGTGGACAGGGGTTGGTACGAGCAGTACTTC
TRBV19	.	TRBJ1-2	.	CASSIGRGDGYTF	TGTGCCAGTAGTATCGGCAGGGGAGACGGCTACACCTTC
TRBV5-5	TRBD1	TRBJ2-7	.	CASSWTGMSEQYF	TGTGCCAGCAGCTGGACAGGGATGAGCGAGCAGTACTTC
TRBV5-6	.	TRBJ1-6	.	CASSPQRASPLHF	TGTGCCAGTAGTCCTCAGAGGGCCTCACCCCTCCACTTT
TRBV7-9	.	TRBJ1-2	.	CASSLVGGYGYTF	TGTGCCAGCAGCTTAGTGGGGGGCTATGGCTACACCTTC
TRBV5-1	.	TRBJ2-2	.	CASSLAGANTGELFF	TGCGCCAGCAGCTTGGCCGGGGCAAACACCGGGGAGCTGTTTTTT
TRBV3-1/TRBV3-2	.	TRBJ2-1	once	CASSRPSLGEQFF	TGTGCCAGCAGTCGACCCAGTTTGGGTGAGCAGTTCTTC
TRBV2	TRBD2	TRBJ2-3	.	CASSGGGVSTDTQYF	TGTGCCAGCAGTGGCGGGGGAGTTAGCACAGATACGCAGTATTTT
TRBV7-7	.	TRBJ1-6	few	CASSNRPTEGPGRDSPLHF	TGTGCTAGCAGTAACAGGCCTACCGAGGGGCCAGGGCGAGATTCACCCCTCCACTTT
TRBV6-5	.	TRBJ2-2	.	CASRRDNAGELFF	TGTGCCAGCAGGCGGGACAACGCCGGGGAGCTGTTTTTT
TRBV7-3	.	TRBJ1-6	.	CASSLTPNSPLHF	TGTGCCAGCAGCTTAACGCCGAATTCACCCCTCCACTTT
TRBV2	TRBD2	TRBJ2-7	.	CAIGGREYEQYF	TGTGCCATAGGCGGGAGGGAATACGAGCAGTACTTC
TRBV4-1	.	TRBJ1-5	.	CASSQKELGHQPQHF	TGCGCCAGCAGCCAAAAGGAGCTTGGGCACCAGCCCCAGCATTTT
TRBV18	TRBD1	TRBJ1-1	.	CASSPRRDSFITEAFF	TGTGCCAGCTCACCACGACGGGACAGCTTCATCACTGAAGCTTTCTTT
TRBV6-2/TRBV6-3	.	TRBJ1-2	.	CASSRGRIYGYTF	TGTGCCAGCAGCCGCGGACGGATCTATGGCTACACCTTC
TRBV11-2	TRBD2	TRBJ2-7	.	CASSKTSGGTYEQYF	TGTGCCAGCAGCAAAACTAGCGGGGGCACCTACGAGCAGTACTTC
TRBV13	.	TRBJ1-1	.	CASRAGEQGTEAFF	TGTGCCAGCAGAGCCGGGGAGCAGGGGACTGAAGCTTTCTTT
TRBV5-1	.	TRBJ2-7	.	CASSFGGPPYEQYF	TGCGCCAGCAGCTTTGGGGGCCCCCCCTACGAGCAGTACTTC
TRBV6-5	.	TRBJ1-1	.	CASSFDSRMNTEAFF	TGTGCCAGCAGTTTCGACAGCCGCATGAACACTGAAGCTTTCTTT
TRBV5-1	.	TRBJ2-7	.	CASSLGGRGTYEQYF	TGCGCCAGCAGCCTGGGGGGCAGGGGGACCTACGAGCAGTACTTC
TRBV6-5	.	TRBJ2-7	.	CASSYLAGRSYEQYF	TGTGCCAGCAGTTACTTGGCTGGGCGGTCATACGAGCAGTACTTC
TRBV7-9	TRBD1	TRBJ2-7	once	CASTRQGIYEQYF	TGTGCCAGCACCCGACAGGGGATCTACGAGCAGTACTTC
TRBV7-3	.	TRBJ2-2	.	CASSLIGPALVAGELFF	TGTGCCAGCAGCTTAATTGGGCCAGCCCTCGTGGCCGGGGAGCTGTTTTTT